This T cell receptor (beta chain) originates from a study of cytomegalovirus exposure and HLA in healthy donors. PCR was performed using 60 Vbeta and 13 Jbeta primers. TCRdb's copy holds only in-frame clones and misses some; the assay was immunoSEQ multiplex PCR. The table has 150,000 to 200,000 clones, approximately 84% seen once. Study results and caveats: In a later analysis, around 18,000 TCR beta sequences were associated with HLA alleles at 0.05 false discovery rate.

Trimming at V came to 4 bases and at J to 3 bases, leaving 4 bases not matched to a gene. The CDR3 sequence is 15 residues long. Germline V CDR1 and CDR2: LGHNA, YSLEER. In regard to this clone: Its antigen is currently unknown.

This sequence joins TRBV4-3 and TRBJ2-7, with 12 bases fitting TRBD2. Sequenced sample: PBMCs. The sequence came from a girl under three years old in good health and CMV-seronegative. The CDR3 sequence is CASSPELAGGYEQYF. The CDR3 DNA follows: TGCGCCAGCAGCCCCGAACTAGCGGGAGGCTACGAGCAGTACTTC.